The 26 T cell receptor beta chains presented below share a single source sample, sequenced in a study of response to subunit inactivated influenza vaccine. Each CDR3 protein is one row after TCRdb ran MiXCR on the RT-PCR reads. The sample yields about half a million distinct CDR3 sequences, approximately 11% seen once. The sample consisted of PBMCs from blood, taken around seven weeks after vaccination. The receptors come from a man between 45 and 60 years old who received an inactivated influenza vaccine.

This clonotype was counted many times. The chain carries TRBV29-1 and TRBJ2-1; possibly TRBD1 for D (5 bases). This CDR3 comprises 11 residues. Trimming took off 4 bases at V and 6 bases at J, with 7 bases between the two ends. Germline CDR1 SQVTM, CDR2 ANQGSEA. This CDR3 is CSVGGLNEQFF. In DNA, the CDR3 is TGCAGCGTTGGGGGCCTCAATGAGCAGTTCTTC.

With regard to this clonotype: One end of the junction fails to match germline, which may point to a read error. This rearrangement joins TRBV3-1 to TRBJ2-5, with TRBD2 identical over 10 bases. The germline V gene encodes CDR1 LGHDT and CDR2 YNNKEL (reference sequence). CDR3 length: 13 residues. The CDR3 DNA reads TGTGCCAGCAGCCAAGATCCCGGACTAGCGGCCAGGTTC. Translation gives CASSQDPGLAARF.

This clonotype was counted many times. This rearrangement joins TRBV12-3 or TRBV12-4 to TRBJ1-5; D gene uncertain. Trimming took 6 bases from V and 3 from J, leaving 6 bases between them. CDR3 size: 12 residues. Here the CDR3 reads CASSPLNQPQHF. The CDR3 bases are TGTGCCAGCAGCCCTCTCAATCAGCCCCAGCATTTT.

This clonotype has a handful of counts. This rearrangement joins TRBV10-3 to TRBJ1-2; no reliable D call. Trimming cost V 0 bases and J 8 bases, with 16 bases left between them. CDR3 length: 15 residues. Germline V lookup: CDR1 ENHRY, CDR2 SYGVKD. For the CDR3, the DNA is TGTGCCATCAGTGAGTCTAGAGAGAATGGCGGAGGCTACACCTTC. Its protein product is CAISESRENGGGYTF.

Comments on this clonotype: Given a much more abundant clone one base away, this may be a read error. The chain couples TRBV12-3 or TRBV12-4 to TRBJ1-1; D is uncertain. The V end was cut by 3 bases, the J end by 11 bases, with 10 bases between. CDR3 length equals 11 residues. The CDR3 region is CASSLNAGAFF. The DNA of the CDR3 is TGTGCCAGCAGTTTGAACGCGGGTGCTTTCTTT.

This clonotype was observed at least ten times. The chain is built from TRBV12-3 or TRBV12-4 and TRBJ2-3; 7 bases fit TRBD2. The CDR3 loop spans 13 amino acids. V shed 7 bases and J 5 bases; nucleotides not matched to a gene: 6. CDR3 amino acids: CASKTSAQDTQYF. The CDR3 bases are TGTGCCAGCAAAACTAGCGCGCAAGATACGCAGTATTTT.

Ten or more counts support this clonotype. The chain carries TRBV4-2 and TRBJ2-2; TRBD1 or TRBD2 may be the D gene (6 bases each). Deletions cut 8 bases from V and 5 bases from J, with 18 bases between. The CDR3 is 15 residues long. CDR1 LGHNA and CDR2 YNFKEQ come from the germline V gene. CDR3 sequence: CASGTGAPRTGELFF. The CDR3 DNA reads as TGTGCCAGCGGTACGGGGGCACCTAGAACCGGGGAGCTGTTTTTT.

A few counts support this clonotype. The chain combines TRBV12-3 or TRBV12-4 with TRBJ1-2; D perhaps matches TRBD1 (5 bases). V dropped 5 bases and J dropped 3 bases, with 16 bases sitting between them. This CDR3 has 15 amino acids. The CDR3 reads CASSPTGGVHYGYTF. The CDR3 DNA follows: TGTGCCAGCAGTCCCACGGGGGGGGTGCACTATGGCTACACCTTC.

This clonotype appeared many times. V gene TRBV12-3 or TRBV12-4 combines with J gene TRBJ2-3; 7 bases line up with TRBD2. This CDR3 region has 14 residues. The V gene end was trimmed by 6 bases and the J gene end by 2 bases; junction bases not matched to a gene: 5. This CDR3 is CASRWGGDTDTQYF. CDR3 nucleotide sequence: TGTGCCAGCAGATGGGGAGGGGACACAGATACGCAGTATTTT.

The J gene is TRBJ1-1, the V gene TRBV6-5; D unresolved. CDR1 is MNHEY and CDR2 is SVGAGI in the germline V gene. The CDR3 totals 14 residues. Trimming took off 2 bases at V and 3 bases at J, with 10 bases between the two ends. This CDR3 reads CASSYESQDTEAFF. CDR3 nucleotide sequence: TGTGCCAGCAGTTACGAAAGCCAAGACACTGAAGCTTTCTTT.

The chain recombines TRBV20-1 with TRBJ2-1, with D unclear. The CDR3 is 15 residues long. V lost 5 bases and J 0 bases, leaving 14 bases between the germline ends. Germline V CDR1 and CDR2: DFQATT, SNEGSKA (reference sequence). CDR3 sequence reads: CSAPETGRSYNEQFF. CDR3 nucleotides: TGCAGTGCTCCCGAGACGGGTCGCTCCTACAATGAGCAGTTCTTC.

This clonotype was counted many times. CDR3: CASSRIDRGLTTDTQYF. Written as DNA, the CDR3 is TGTGCCAGCAGCCGGATTGACAGGGGACTCACTACAGATACGCAGTATTTT. The gene calls are TRBV7-2 and TRBJ2-3; 8 nucleotides line up with TRBD1. With V trimmed by 5 bases and J by 3 bases, 13 bases remained unmatched. Germline assignment: CDR1 SGHTA and CDR2 FQGNSA. The CDR3 extends over 17 amino acids.

Remarks on this clonotype: The germline gene is not matched at one end of the junction; a read error may be the cause. The V and J genes are TRBV11-2 and TRBJ2-1; 16 positions match TRBD2. The CDR3 runs 18 residues. The V gene's germline CDR1 is SGHAT and CDR2 FQNNGV. CDR3 sequence: CASSIDGTSGGAYNEQFF. The CDR3 DNA sequence: TGTGCCAGCAGCATAGATGGGACTAGCGGGGGGGCCTACAATGAGCAGTTCTTC. Variable domain in full (rest from reference TRBV11-2 and TRBJ2-1): EAGVAQSPRYKIIEKRQSVAFWCNPISGHATLYWYQQILGQGPKLLIQFQNNGVVDDSQLPKDRFSAERLKGVDSTLKIQPAKLEDSAVYLCASSIDGTSGGAYNEQFFGPGTRLTVL.

Many counts were recorded for this clonotype. The chain carries TRBV5-1 and TRBJ2-7; the match to TRBD1 covers 10 bases. The CDR3 extends over 15 amino acids. The V segment lost 3 bases and the J segment 1 base; nucleotides outside the gene matches: 4. Germline V gene sequence: CDR1 SGHRS, CDR2 YFSETQ. CDR3 coding DNA: TGCGCCAGCAGCTGGGGGGACAGGGGATCCTACGAGCAGTACTTC. Its protein product is CASSWGDRGSYEQYF. The complete variable domain, with remaining parts taken from reference TRBV5-1 and TRBJ2-7, reads KAGVTQTPRYLIKTRGQQVTLSCSPISGHRSVSWYQQTPGQGLQFLFEYFSETQRNKGNFPGRFSGRQFSNSRSEMNVSTLELGDSALYLCASSWGDRGSYEQYFGPGTRLTVT.

In its sample, this clonotype was seen a few times. The chain has TRBV5-1 and TRBJ2-1, with D possibly being TRBD1 or TRBD2 (5 bases each). The germline gives CDR1 SGHRS, CDR2 YFSETQ. The V end was cut by 4 bases, the J end by 6 bases, with 14 bases between. The CDR3 covers 14 residues. The CDR3 spells CASSPGSGSNEQFF. The CDR3 nucleotides are TGCGCCAGCAGCCCTGGGTCAGGGAGCAATGAGCAGTTCTTC. Full variable domain (rest looked up from reference TRBV5-1 and TRBJ2-1): KAGVTQTPRYLIKTRGQQVTLSCSPISGHRSVSWYQQTPGQGLQFLFEYFSETQRNKGNFPGRFSGRQFSNSRSEMNVSTLELGDSALYLCASSPGSGSNEQFFGPGTRLTVL.

This clonotype appeared a few times. The V gene is TRBV7-2, the J gene TRBJ1-2; 10 bases are a match to TRBD1. This CDR3 is built from 15 residues. Germline CDR1 and CDR2: SGHTA and FQGNSA. Unmatched junction bases numbered 7, after V lost 4 bases and J lost 5 bases. The CDR3 sequence is CASSSWDRGVYGYTF. As DNA, the CDR3 is TGTGCCAGCAGCTCCTGGGACAGGGGTGTTTATGGCTACACCTTC.

This chain links TRBV20-1 with TRBJ2-3; unclear D gene. This CDR3 has 16 residues. Germline-derived CDR1 and CDR2 are DFQATT and SNEGSKA (reference sequence). Trimming took 1 base from V and 2 from J, leaving 16 bases between them. The CDR3: CSARVAGLAFTDTQYF. CDR3 DNA sequence: TGCAGTGCTAGAGTAGCAGGCTTGGCTTTCACAGATACGCAGTATTTT.

This clonotype occurred many times. This rearrangement joins TRBV6-2 or TRBV6-3 to TRBJ2-5; TRBD1 matches 8 bases. V dropped 6 bases and J dropped 4; count of bases not matched to a gene: 13. The CDR3 has 16 residues. Per germline, CDR1 MNHEY and CDR2 SVGEGT. The CDR3 sequence is CASSPLSGTGRETQYF. The DNA for the CDR3 is TGTGCCAGCAGCCCTTTATCCGGGACAGGTAGAGAGACCCAGTACTTC.

The chain combines TRBV4-3 with TRBJ2-2, with 12 bases that match TRBD1. Trimming took 3 bases from V and 5 from J; bases not matched to a gene: 4. Germline V gives CDR1 LGHNA, CDR2 YSLEER. This CDR3 is built from 16 residues. CDR3 bases: TGCGCCAGCAGCCAGGGGACAGGGGGCGGTACCGGGGAGCTGTTTTTT. Residues: CASSQGTGGGTGELFF.

This clonotype has a count of ten or more. The J gene is TRBJ1-1, the V gene TRBV29-1; D gene ambiguous. V lost 1 base, J lost 1 base, and 7 bases lay in between. Germline V gives CDR1 SQVTM, CDR2 ANQGSEA. CDR3 length equals 13 residues. The CDR3 nucleotides read TGCAGCGTTGAAGTGGAGGGGAACACTGAAGCTTTCTTT. This translates into CSVEVEGNTEAFF. The full variable domain, its missing parts supplied by reference TRBV29-1 and TRBJ1-1, is SAVISQKPSRDICQRGTSLTIQCQVDSQVTMMFWYRQQPGQSLTLIATANQGSEATYESGFVIDKFPISRPNLTFSTLTVSNMSPEDSSIYLCSVEVEGNTEAFFGQGTRLTVV.

The chain combines TRBV12-3 or TRBV12-4 with TRBJ2-5; 7 bases align to TRBD1. J lost 12 bases, V lost 6 bases, and 19 bases had no gene match. The CDR3 loop spans 15 amino acids. The CDR3: CASSLGGRQMLRKYF. CDR3 coding DNA: TGTGCCAGCAGCCTAGGGGGCAGACAGATGCTCCGGAAGTACTTC.

V and J are TRBV18 and TRBJ1-6; 9 positions match TRBD1. In germline, CDR1 is KGHSH, CDR2 LQKENI. The trim removed 3 bases at V and 11 bases at J, leaving 8 bases unmatched. This CDR3 is 15 amino acids long. The CDR3 DNA reads as TGTGCCAGCTCACCTCCCGGACAGGGGATCACACCCCTCCACTTT. Protein: CASSPPGQGITPLHF.

V is TRBV7-9 and J is TRBJ2-5, with 8 bases matching TRBD1. Germline V gene sequence: CDR1 SEHNR, CDR2 FQNEAQ (reference sequence). Trimming removed 5 bases from V and 5 bases from J; junction bases left unmatched: 10. This CDR3 is built from 15 residues. This CDR3 reads CASSTDRPGGETQYF. CDR3 bases: TGTGCCAGCAGCACCGACCGCCCAGGGGGCGAGACCCAGTACTTC.

This clonotype was seen many times. The J gene is TRBJ2-1, the V gene TRBV10-3; D gene unclear. CDR1 is ENHRY and CDR2 is SYGVKD in the germline V gene. The CDR3 has 12 residues. The ends were cut back, 0 bases at V and 9 bases at J, with 6 bases in the middle. CDR3 protein: CAISESVGEQFF. The CDR3 bases are TGTGCCATCAGTGAGTCGGTGGGTGAGCAGTTCTTC.

This clonotype was seen more than once but under ten times. This chain joins TRBV20-1 and TRBJ2-3, with 9 nucleotides matching TRBD2. The CDR3 sequence is 13 residues long. Germline V gene sequence: CDR1 DFQATT, CDR2 SNEGSKA (reference sequence). V was pared by 5 bases and J by 4 bases, with 4 bases of the junction left unmatched. The CDR3: CSAFSGGADTQYF. In nucleotides, the CDR3 is TGCAGTGCTTTTAGCGGGGGAGCAGATACGCAGTATTTT.

The chain recombines TRBV7-9 with TRBJ2-1; D ambiguous. Per germline, CDR1 SEHNR and CDR2 FQNEAQ (reference sequence). Trimming left V 6 bases short and J 7 bases short, with 13 bases between. The CDR3 spans 13 residues. CDR3 sequence reads: CASSQTYPNEQFF. Here the CDR3 DNA reads TGTGCCAGCAGTCAGACGTACCCTAATGAGCAGTTCTTC.